What follows describes a single T cell receptor (beta chain). The clone's antigen remains unknown. No much larger clonotype is one base removed from it; base qualities were not supplied. Systemically healthy Caucasian individuals from Russia, some 36 in total and aged about 6 to 90 years, were included as donors. Ten milliliters of peripheral blood were collected from each donor into EDTA-treated Vacutainer tubes. Ficoll-Paque density-gradient centrifugation was used to isolate PBMCs, with at least 6.5 million obtained per sample. Total RNA, at least 5 micrograms per sample, was extracted from PBMCs with Trizol reagent. Naive CD45RAhigh/CD27high T cell percentages were measured by flow cytometry on a PBMC aliquot from every donor. Library prep was done by 5' RACE. Sequenced using an Illumina HiSeq 2500. A second PCR of about 6 to 11 cycles was run with a J-beta primer mix and a sample-barcoded 5' primer. Each TCR beta cDNA molecule received a unique molecular identifier from a template-switch 5' adaptor carrying 12 random nucleotides. Each sample yielded at least 3 million CDR3-containing paired-end reads. All of the RNA was converted into first-strand cDNA using the Mint cDNA synthesis kit, with a TRBC-specific oligonucleotide serving as the primer. Following uracil-DNA glycosylase treatment, a first 18-cycle PCR with universal primers M1SS and BC2_uni_R was performed on all cDNA. On the authors' methods: Each sample was normalized by randomly selecting 1 million high-quality reads, each carrying a distinct molecular identifier. Reads sharing molecular identifiers were discarded rather than binned into consensus sequences. CDR3 identification, clonotype clustering and error correction used MiTCR with a Q25 quality threshold and the strictest error-elimination algorithm. A nonparametric unseen species model with Euler transformation was used to estimate a lower bound on total TCR beta diversity. The public reads were run again by TCRdb, first through fastp at Q25 and then through MiXCR, and only productive beta chains were kept. Rows matching on CDR3 protein sequence are summarized as one entry with the most common DNA and genes. For this entry, the V and J calls and clone size follow TCRdb and not the study's own pipeline. The sample table holds about 1 million distinct CDR3 sequences, of which around 45% were seen once. Approximately 17% of the sample belongs to the ten largest clones.

This sample was included in a study of blood T cells in healthy people across ages (dated by TCRdb to between 2014 and 2017). The study in broad terms: In model experiments, template switching captured roughly one uniquely barcoded TCR beta cDNA molecule for every two T cells. To track age-related changes in TCR beta repertoire diversity, the study relied on deep sequencing normalized with unique cDNA molecular identifiers. The donors were split into four age groups: young (average about 16 years), middle-aged (about 40), aged (approximately 60) and long-lived (approximately 80). To avoid experimental bias, donors of different ages were randomly spread across the sequencing lanes. For two donors (one aged 18 to 29 and one aged 80 or older), the study analyzed two additional independent replicas of 1 million unique cDNA reads from the same blood draw. Beyond this particular receptor, the publication reports: Observed TCR beta diversity correlated strongly with the percentage of naive T cells measured by flow cytometry. Total diversity estimates from one million sequenced T cells were considered lower bounds and underestimates. Observed TCR beta diversity per million T cells fell roughly linearly with age, and a significant reduction was already apparent by age about 36. The long-lived group showed more naive CD4+ T cells, fewer expanded clones and increased TCR diversity than the aged group, suggesting age selection. Because the CMV infection status of the donors was unknown, age-related changes in expanded clonotypes may potentially have been confounded. Conclusive comparison of naive and antigen-experienced compartments was prevented by the profiling of bulk unsorted PBMCs.

CDR1 and CDR2 are drawn from the germline V gene: LGHNA, YNFKEQ. The CDR3, cysteine through phenylalanine, is 16 amino acids long. The entry retains the CDR3 DNA only, 48 bases that are in frame from base 1. V is reduced by 0 bases and J by 5 bases, leaving a spacing of 13 bases between them. The TCR sequence derives from an older woman in good health. The sequenced material came from blood. Rearrangement joined TRBV4-2 to TRBJ1-4, with the D gene not confidently named. The CDR3 region has the sequence CASSQDPAGGNEKLFF. The DNA sequence is as follows: TGTGCCAGCAGCCAAGATCCGGCCGGAGGCAATGAAAAACTGTTTTTT.